The 27 T cell receptor beta chains below all came from one sample that was sequenced in a study of blood T cells in healthy people across ages. It was with a sample-barcoded 5' primer and a J-beta primer mix that a second PCR of roughly 7 to 12 cycles was run. TCRdb reanalysed the 5' RACE reads using MiXCR and keeps one entry per CDR3 protein. The data hold 800,000 or so distinct CDR3 sequences, with 62% observed a single time. Sequencing was carried out using blood. Receptor source: a man aged 25 to 40 in good health.

This clonotype showed up just a few times. The rearrangement joins TRBV4-3 to TRBJ2-3; tentatively, D is TRBD2 (6 bases). The CDR3 length is 13 residues. Germline CDR1 reads LGHNA; CDR2 reads YSLEER. The V and J ends lost 3 bases and 10 bases respectively, with 14 bases between them. This CDR3 reads CASSQDATRAQYF. The DNA for the CDR3 is TGCGCCAGCAGCCAGGATGCGACTAGAGCGCAGTATTTT.

In this sample, this clonotype turned up a few times. V gene TRBV28 combines with J gene TRBJ2-7, with 7 bases matching TRBD1. The CDR3 sequence is 13 residues long. J was trimmed by 2 bases and V by 5 bases; bases with no gene match: 3. Germline loops: CDR1 MDHEN, CDR2 SYDVKM. CDR3 residues: CASSTGQTYEQYF. The CDR3 DNA follows: TGTGCCAGCAGTACGGGACAGACCTACGAGCAGTACTTC.

The V gene is TRBV7-9, the J gene TRBJ2-5; a possible D gene is TRBD1 (5 bases). The CDR3 sequence is 15 residues long. CDR1 and CDR2 (germline): SEHNR, FQNEAQ (reference sequence). Trimming took off 5 bases at V and 5 bases at J, with 18 bases between the two ends. CDR3 amino acids: CASSLEVDKEETQYF. The CDR3 DNA reads as TGTGCCAGCAGCCTTGAGGTGGACAAGGAGGAGACCCAGTACTTC.

This clonotype was picked up a small number of times. The CDR3 region is CASSQDVEGYNQPQHF. The CDR3 bases are TGTGCCAGCAGCCAAGATGTGGAGGGGTATAATCAGCCCCAGCATTTT. This chain links TRBV4-2 with TRBJ1-5, with D perhaps TRBD1 (5 bases). The CDR3 extends over 16 amino acids. Germline V gene lookup returns CDR1 LGHNA and CDR2 YNFKEQ. The ends were cut back, 0 bases at V and 4 bases at J, with 13 bases in the middle.

This clonotype was recorded a few times. The chain links TRBV7-2 to TRBJ1-2; TRBD1 might be the D (5 bases). Looked up from germline, CDR1 is SGHTA and CDR2 is FQGNSA. This CDR3 contains 13 residues. V lost 4 bases and J 3 bases, leaving 9 bases between the germline ends. CDR3 in amino acids: CASSYGGYYGYTF. The CDR3 DNA sequence: TGTGCCAGCAGCTACGGGGGGTACTATGGCTACACCTTC.

V usage is TRBV7-9 and J usage is TRBJ2-5, with TRBD1 matching 7 bases. The J call is doubtful: the DNA matches TRBJ2-7 better. This CDR3 comprises 14 residues. Germline loops: CDR1 SEHNR, CDR2 FQNEAQ (reference sequence). As DNA, the CDR3 is TGTGCCAGTCTACCGGGGACAGCCCATAACGAGCAGTACTTC. The encoded protein is CASLPGTAHNEQYF.

The chain uses TRBV12-3 or TRBV12-4 and TRBJ2-2; 15 bases match TRBD2. This CDR3 is 15 amino acids long. The V gene end was trimmed by 5 bases and the J gene end by 7 bases; junction bases not matched to a gene: 2. The DNA of the CDR3 is TGTGCCAGCAGTACGGGACTAGCGGGGGGCGGGGAGCTGTTTTTT. Translated: CASSTGLAGGGELFF.

This chain uses TRBV12-3 or TRBV12-4 with TRBJ2-5, with D perhaps TRBD1 (5 bases). This CDR3 region has 15 residues. Trimming took 1 base from V and 4 from J, leaving 13 bases between them. CDR3 sequence reads: CASSLDGRAGETQYF. The CDR3 DNA reads as TGTGCCAGCAGTTTAGACGGCAGGGCCGGAGAGACCCAGTACTTC.

Of note for this clonotype: The junction departs from germline at one end; a sequencing error may be responsible. The J gene is TRBJ2-3, the V gene TRBV24-1, with 8 bases matching TRBD2. The CDR3 runs 18 residues. The germline V gene has CDR1 KGHDR and CDR2 SFDVKD. CDR3 protein: CASSAPMGGGPLTDTQYF. Here the CDR3 DNA reads TGTGCCTCCAGTGCCCCGATGGGCGGGGGGCCACTCACAGATACGCAGTATTTT.

This clonotype showed up many times. Here the CDR3 reads CASGSGGADTQYF. CDR3 bases: TGTGCCAGCGGGAGCGGGGGGGCCGATACGCAGTATTTT. This chain joins TRBV9 and TRBJ2-3, with 10 bases lining up with TRBD2. The CDR3 runs to 13 residues. The ends lost 7 bases at V and 6 bases at J; junction bases unmatched: 5. Germline CDR1 and CDR2: SGDLS and YYNGEE.

The chain has TRBV29-1 and TRBJ1-2; D is undetermined. The CDR3 is 11 residues long. V lost 7 bases, J lost 4 bases, and 10 bases lay in between. Germline V CDR1 and CDR2: SQVTM, ANQGSEA. Here the CDR3 reads CSGGDRYGYTF. The CDR3 region has the DNA TGCAGCGGAGGTGACCGCTATGGCTACACCTTC.

The J gene is TRBJ2-1, the V gene TRBV10-3; D is perhaps TRBD2 (5 bases). The J call is uncertain, as TRBJ2-7 better fits the DNA end. This CDR3 comprises 14 residues. CDR1 ENHRY and CDR2 SYGVKD come from the germline V gene. The CDR3 DNA reads as TGTGCCACTTTCGACGCGGGTCGCCGAAATGAGCAGTACTTC. It codes for CATFDAGRRNEQYF.

This chain uses TRBV27 with TRBJ2-3, with a tentative D call TRBD2 (5 bases). Germline lookup yields CDR1 MNHEY and CDR2 SMNVEV (reference sequence). This CDR3 has 14 amino acids. The V gene lost 2 bases and the J gene lost 4 bases, with 10 bases spanning the gap. CDR3 in amino acids: CASSLRSEADTQYF. The CDR3 DNA reads as TGTGCCAGCAGTTTACGTAGCGAGGCAGATACGCAGTATTTT.

This chain connects TRBV7-8 to TRBJ1-2; maybe TRBD1 (6 bases). V lost 1 base to trimming and J lost 1 base, with 16 bases between them. Germline V gene lookup returns CDR1 SGHVS and CDR2 FQNEAQ. The CDR3 consists of 17 residues. CDR3 DNA: TGTGCCAGCAGCTTAGTCCGACGGGACATAAGTAACTATGGCTACACCTTC. This codes for CASSLVRRDISNYGYTF.

The gene calls are TRBV4-3 and TRBJ2-5, with a weak D call TRBD1 (5 bases). This CDR3 region has 15 residues. V lost 0 bases and J 7 bases, leaving 15 bases between the germline ends. Germline CDR1 is LGHNA and CDR2 is YSLEER. The CDR3 DNA sequence: TGCGCCAGCAGCCAAGATTGGCAGGGTATTACGACCCAGTACTTC. This sequence encodes CASSQDWQGITTQYF.

The chain is built from TRBV7-2 and TRBJ1-2; no firm D call. The V end was cut by 1 base, the J end by 8 bases, with 17 bases between. Germline V gives CDR1 SGHTA, CDR2 FQGNSA. CDR3 length: 15 amino acids. The CDR3 coding sequence is TGTGCCAGCAGCTTAGACCGGGGAAGGACGGGCGGCTACACCTTC. Protein product: CASSLDRGRTGGYTF.

This clonotype was seen more than once but under ten times. V is TRBV6-6 and J is TRBJ1-5; D is uncertain. The CDR3 is 13 amino acids. The V gene lost 4 bases and the J gene lost 5 bases, with 9 bases spanning the gap. The germline gives CDR1 MNHNY, CDR2 SVGAGI (reference sequence). CDR3 loop: CASSLSAYQPQHF. The CDR3 coding sequence is TGTGCCAGCAGTTTAAGTGCATATCAGCCCCAGCATTTT.

This chain links TRBV20-1 with TRBJ2-1, with D unclear. The V gene lost 3 bases and the J gene lost 7 bases, with 4 bases spanning the gap. The length of the CDR3 is 10 residues. Germline CDR1 and CDR2: DFQATT and SNEGSKA (reference sequence). CDR3 sequence: CSASENEQFF. In DNA, the CDR3 is TGCAGTGCTAGCGAAAATGAGCAGTTCTTC.

The chain is built from TRBV7-9 and TRBJ2-3, with D possibly being TRBD2 (5 bases). This CDR3 is built from 17 residues. V was clipped by 0 bases and J by 0 bases, with 13 bases between them. Germline lookup yields CDR1 SEHNR and CDR2 FQNEAQ (reference sequence). The CDR3 loop is CASSLARGQLSTDTQYF. For the CDR3, the DNA is TGTGCCAGCAGCTTAGCGCGAGGGCAGCTTAGCACAGATACGCAGTATTTT.

The chain carries TRBV9 and TRBJ2-4, with 7 bases that match TRBD1. Trimming took 2 bases from V and 12 from J; bases not matched to a gene: 14. This CDR3 has 15 residues. Germline V lookup: CDR1 SGDLS, CDR2 YYNGEE. The CDR3: CASSVSQSDRTDQYF. In DNA form, the CDR3 reads TGTGCCAGCAGCGTGTCCCAGTCGGACAGGACTGATCAGTACTTC.

Concerning this clonotype: Mismatch with germline at one junction end may stem from a read error. This chain uses TRBV20-1 with TRBJ2-7; 10 bases match TRBD2. CDR3 size: 15 residues. CDR1 and CDR2 from the germline V gene are DFQATT and SNEGSKA (reference sequence). The CDR3 sequence is CSARIGLAATYEQYF. The CDR3 region has the DNA TGCAGTGCTAGAATTGGACTAGCGGCAACCTACGAGCAGTATTTC.

This clonotype turned up a few times. The gene calls are TRBV7-3 and TRBJ2-1; 8 bases are shared with TRBD2. V dropped 5 bases and J dropped 7; count of bases not matched to a gene: 7. The V gene's germline CDR1 is SGHTA and CDR2 FQGTGA. CDR3 size: 14 residues. The DNA for the CDR3 is TGTGCCAGCAGCGCCGGGGGGGCCTTAAATGAGCAGTTCTTC. This sequence encodes CASSAGGALNEQFF.

The V gene is TRBV29-1, the J gene TRBJ2-4; 9 bases line up with TRBD1. The J call may be mistaken, given a closer DNA end match to TRBJ2-7. The CDR3 covers 14 residues. CDR1 and CDR2 from the germline V gene are SQVTM and ANQGSEA. The CDR3 here is CSVGRQGGHREQYF. The CDR3 nucleotides read TGCAGCGTTGGGAGACAGGGGGGACATCGCGAGCAGTACTTC.

This chain links TRBV6-1 with TRBJ1-5, with unresolved D. CDR1 and CDR2 from the germline V gene are MNHNS and SASEGT. The CDR3 is made up of 15 amino acids. V gave up 5 bases and J gave up 0 bases, with 11 bases separating them. The CDR3 DNA sequence: TGTGCCAGCAGTAGAAACAGCAATAGCAATCAGCCCCAGCATTTT. This translates into CASSRNSNSNQPQHF.

This clonotype was observed once. The V gene is TRBV4-1, the J gene TRBJ2-6; D is uncertain. The CDR3 length is 16 residues. The germline V gene encodes CDR1 MGHRA and CDR2 YSYEKL. V lost 1 base and J lost 0, with 7 bases in between. CDR3 protein: CASSQGRTSGANVLTF. The CDR3 DNA reads TGCGCCAGCAGCCAAGGACGGACCTCTGGGGCCAACGTCCTGACTTTC.

V is TRBV7-2 and J is TRBJ2-7, with 10 positions matching TRBD2. Trimming cost V 2 bases and J 1 base; bases outside gene matches: 2. The CDR3 sequence is 15 residues long. Germline loops: CDR1 SGHTA, CDR2 FQGNSA. Here the CDR3 reads CASSLILAGSYEQYF. The CDR3 DNA reads as TGTGCCAGCAGCTTAATACTAGCGGGGTCCTACGAGCAGTACTTC.

This clonotype has a handful of counts. This rearrangement joins TRBV20-1 to TRBJ2-7, with 7 nucleotides matching TRBD1. Looked up from germline, CDR1 is DFQATT and CDR2 is SNEGSKA (reference sequence). The CDR3 spans 14 residues. J gave up 1 base and V 6 bases, and 9 bases lay outside the gene matches. The CDR3 loop is CSAQNGDSSYEQYF. CDR3 nucleotide sequence: TGCAGTGCCCAGAATGGGGACAGTTCCTACGAGCAGTACTTC.